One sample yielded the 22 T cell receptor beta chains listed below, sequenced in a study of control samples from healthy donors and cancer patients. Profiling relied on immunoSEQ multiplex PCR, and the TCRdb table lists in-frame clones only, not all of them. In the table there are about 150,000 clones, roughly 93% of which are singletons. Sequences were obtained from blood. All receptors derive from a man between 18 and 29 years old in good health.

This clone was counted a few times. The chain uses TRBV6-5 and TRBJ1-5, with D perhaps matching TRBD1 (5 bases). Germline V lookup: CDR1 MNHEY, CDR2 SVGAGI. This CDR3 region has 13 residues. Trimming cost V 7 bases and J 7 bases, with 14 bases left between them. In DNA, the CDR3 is TGTGCCAGCACCAAAGGGGTAGGGCAGCCCCAGCATTTT. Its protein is CASTKGVGQPQHF.

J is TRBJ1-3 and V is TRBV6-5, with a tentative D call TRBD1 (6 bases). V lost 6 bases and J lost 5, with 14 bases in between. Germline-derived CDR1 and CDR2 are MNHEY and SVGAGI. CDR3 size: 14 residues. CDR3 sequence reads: CASSMAGQRNTIYF. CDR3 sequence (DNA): TGTGCCAGCAGCATGGCCGGACAGCGAAACACCATATATTTT.

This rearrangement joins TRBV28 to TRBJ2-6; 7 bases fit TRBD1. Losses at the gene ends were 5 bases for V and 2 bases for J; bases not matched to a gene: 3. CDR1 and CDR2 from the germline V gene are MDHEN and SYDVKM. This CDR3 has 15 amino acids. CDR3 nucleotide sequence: TGTGCCAGCAGTCCCGACAGGGCTGGGGCCAACGTCCTGACTTTC. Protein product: CASSPDRAGANVLTF.

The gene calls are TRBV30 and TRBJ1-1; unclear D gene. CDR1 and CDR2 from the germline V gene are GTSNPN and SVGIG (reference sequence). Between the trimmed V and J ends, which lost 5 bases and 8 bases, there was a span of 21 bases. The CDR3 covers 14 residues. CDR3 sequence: CAWDGVTSSEEAFF. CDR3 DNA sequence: TGTGCCTGGGATGGGGTAACCAGTTCCGAAGAAGCTTTCTTT.

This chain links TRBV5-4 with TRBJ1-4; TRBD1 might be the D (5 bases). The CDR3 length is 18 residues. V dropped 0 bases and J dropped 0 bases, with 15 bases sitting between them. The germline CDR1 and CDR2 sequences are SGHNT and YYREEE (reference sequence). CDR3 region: CASSLEPDSFATNEKLFF. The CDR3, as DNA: TGTGCCAGCAGCTTGGAACCCGACAGTTTTGCAACTAATGAAAAACTGTTTTTT.

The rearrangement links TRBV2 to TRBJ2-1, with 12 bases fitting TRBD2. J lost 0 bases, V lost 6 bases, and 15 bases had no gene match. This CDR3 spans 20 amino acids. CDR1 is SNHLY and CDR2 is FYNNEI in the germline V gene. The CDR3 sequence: CASSAPTSGGRQSSYNEQFF. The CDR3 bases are TGTGCCAGCAGCGCTCCTACTAGCGGGGGGCGCCAAAGCTCCTACAATGAGCAGTTCTTC.

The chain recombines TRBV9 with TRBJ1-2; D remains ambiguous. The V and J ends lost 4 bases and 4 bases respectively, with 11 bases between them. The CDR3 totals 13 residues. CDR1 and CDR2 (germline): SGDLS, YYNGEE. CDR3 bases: TGTGCCAGCAGCCCCCGGGTGGCCTATGGCTACACCTTC. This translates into CASSPRVAYGYTF.

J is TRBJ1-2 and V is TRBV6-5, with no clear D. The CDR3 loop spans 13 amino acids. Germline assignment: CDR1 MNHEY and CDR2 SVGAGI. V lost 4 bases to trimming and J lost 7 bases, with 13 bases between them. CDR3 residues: CASSFNPGSGYTF. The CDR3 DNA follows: TGTGCCAGCAGTTTCAACCCGGGGTCTGGCTACACCTTC.

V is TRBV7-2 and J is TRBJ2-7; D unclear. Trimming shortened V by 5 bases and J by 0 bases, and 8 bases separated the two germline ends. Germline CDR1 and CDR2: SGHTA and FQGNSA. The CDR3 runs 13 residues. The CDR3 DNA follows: TGTGCCAGCAGCCTCTCTGGCTCCTACGAGCAGTACTTC. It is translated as CASSLSGSYEQYF.

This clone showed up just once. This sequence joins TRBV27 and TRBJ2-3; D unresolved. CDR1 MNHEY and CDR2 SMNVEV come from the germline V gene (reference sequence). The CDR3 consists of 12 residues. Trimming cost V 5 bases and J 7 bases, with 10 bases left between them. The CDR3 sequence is CASSLLANTQYF. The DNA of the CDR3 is TGTGCCAGCAGTCTCCTCGCGAATACGCAGTATTTT.

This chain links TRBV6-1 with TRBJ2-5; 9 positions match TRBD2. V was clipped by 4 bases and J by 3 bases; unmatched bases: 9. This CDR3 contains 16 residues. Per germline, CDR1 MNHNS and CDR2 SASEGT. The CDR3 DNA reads TGTGCCAGCAGTGCCCACAAGCGGGAGGAGGAAGAGACCCAGTACTTC. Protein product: CASSAHKREEEETQYF.

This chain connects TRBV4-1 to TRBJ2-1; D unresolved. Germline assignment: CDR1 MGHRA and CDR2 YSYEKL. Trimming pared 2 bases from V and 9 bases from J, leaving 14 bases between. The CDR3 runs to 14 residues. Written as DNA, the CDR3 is TGCGCCAGCAGCCAATATGTTGGGTCCGGTGAGCAGTTCTTC. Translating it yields CASSQYVGSGEQFF.

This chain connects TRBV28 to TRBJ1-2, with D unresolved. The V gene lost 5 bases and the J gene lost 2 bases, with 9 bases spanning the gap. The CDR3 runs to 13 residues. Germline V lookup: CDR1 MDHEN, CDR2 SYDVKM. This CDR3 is CASSRENNYGYTF. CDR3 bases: TGTGCCAGCAGTCGGGAAAACAACTATGGCTACACCTTC.

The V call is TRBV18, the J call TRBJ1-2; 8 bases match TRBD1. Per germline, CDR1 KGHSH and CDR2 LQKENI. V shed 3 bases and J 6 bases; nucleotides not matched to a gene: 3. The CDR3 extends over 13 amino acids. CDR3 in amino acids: CASSPGRGHGYTF. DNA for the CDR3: TGTGCCAGCTCACCCGGCAGGGGGCATGGCTACACCTTC.

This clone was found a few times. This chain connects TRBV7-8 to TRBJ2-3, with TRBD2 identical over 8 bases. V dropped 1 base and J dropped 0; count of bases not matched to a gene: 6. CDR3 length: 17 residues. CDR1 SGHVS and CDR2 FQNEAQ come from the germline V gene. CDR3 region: CASSLGGRGASTDTQYF. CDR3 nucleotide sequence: TGTGCCAGCAGCTTAGGAGGGCGGGGGGCTAGCACAGATACGCAGTATTTT.

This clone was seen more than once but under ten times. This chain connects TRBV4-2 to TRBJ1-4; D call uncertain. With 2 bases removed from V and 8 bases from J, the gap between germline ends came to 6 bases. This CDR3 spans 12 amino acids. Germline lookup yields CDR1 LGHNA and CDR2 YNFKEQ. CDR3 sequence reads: CASSQNREKLFF. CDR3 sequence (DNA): TGTGCCAGCAGCCAAAACCGAGAAAAACTGTTTTTT.

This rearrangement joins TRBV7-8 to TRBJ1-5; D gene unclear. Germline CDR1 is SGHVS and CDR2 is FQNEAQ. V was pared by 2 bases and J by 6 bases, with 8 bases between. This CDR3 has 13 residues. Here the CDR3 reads CASSLTPLQPQHF. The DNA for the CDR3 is TGTGCCAGCAGCTTAACCCCACTTCAGCCCCAGCATTTT.

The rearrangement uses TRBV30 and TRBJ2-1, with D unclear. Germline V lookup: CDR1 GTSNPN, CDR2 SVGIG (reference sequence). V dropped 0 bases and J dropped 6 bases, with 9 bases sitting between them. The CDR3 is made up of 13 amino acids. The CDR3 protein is CAWSVSALNEQFF. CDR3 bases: TGTGCCTGGAGTGTATCGGCTCTCAATGAGCAGTTCTTC.

The CDR3 is CASSVDLNTEAFF. Here the CDR3 DNA reads TGTGCCAGCAGCGTAGATCTCAACACTGAAGCTTTCTTT. The chain couples TRBV9 to TRBJ1-1; D not resolved. The V end lost 0 bases, the J end lost 2 bases, and 5 bases lay between the germline ends. Germline CDR1 SGDLS, CDR2 YYNGEE. The CDR3 length is 13 residues.

The DNA for the CDR3 is TGCAGCGTTGACAGCGGGGACTACGAGCAGTACTTC. As protein: CSVDSGDYEQYF. This chain joins TRBV29-1 and TRBJ2-7; 7 nucleotides line up with TRBD2. Unmatched junction bases numbered 2, after V lost 3 bases and J lost 3 bases. Looked up from germline, CDR1 is SQVTM and CDR2 is ANQGSEA. The CDR3 sequence is 12 residues long.

CDR3 region: CASSDGTGIIRGYTF. The CDR3 DNA follows: TGTGCCAGCAGCGACGGGACAGGGATAATTCGTGGCTACACCTTC. This chain uses TRBV9 with TRBJ1-2, with 9 bases that match TRBD1. After removal of 3 bases from V and 7 bases from J, the junction contained 10 bases not matched to a gene. Germline assignment: CDR1 SGDLS and CDR2 YYNGEE. This CDR3 has 15 amino acids. The full variable domain, completed using reference TRBV9 and TRBJ1-2, is DSGVTQTPKHLITATGQRVTLRCSPRSGDLSVYWYQQSLDQGLQFLIQYYNGEERAKGNILERFSAQQFPDLHSELNLSSLELGDSALYFCASSDGTGIIRGYTFGSGTRLTVV.

The CDR3: CASSRTGFNTEAFF. DNA for the CDR3: TGTGCCAGTAGCCGAACGGGGTTCAACACTGAAGCTTTCTTT. The rearrangement uses TRBV19 and TRBJ1-1; unclear D gene. Trimming took off 6 bases at V and 2 bases at J, with 13 bases between the two ends. The CDR3 extends over 14 amino acids. Germline CDR1 LNHDA, CDR2 SQIVND (reference sequence).